The next 24 T cell receptor beta chains were all read from a single sample in a study of T cells in Graves' hyperthyroidism and ophthalmopathy. From RNA transcripts, TCR beta CDR3 regions were amplified. A set of HTBI primers served as the primers for a first-round RT-PCR of the TCR CDR3. TCRdb re-called the multiplex PCR reads with MiXCR, one entry per CDR3 protein. The sample lists some 350,000 distinct CDR3 sequences; 15% to 18% were seen once. Sequencing input: blood. Source of these receptors: a young woman with Graves' hyperthyroidism that later progressed to Graves' ophthalmopathy.

This clonotype came up once. The rearrangement joins TRBV20-1 to TRBJ1-5, with D perhaps matching TRBD1 (5 bases). The CDR3 runs 17 residues. Germline V gives CDR1 DFQATT, CDR2 SNEGSKA (reference sequence). Trimming took off 4 bases at V and 0 bases at J, with 19 bases between the two ends. This chain's CDR3 is CSAKGAGVKYSNQPQHF. As DNA, the CDR3 is TGCAGTGCTAAAGGGGCAGGTGTGAAGTATAGCAATCAGCCCCAGCATTTT.

This clonotype was seen many times. The gene calls are TRBV28 and TRBJ1-1; a possible D gene is TRBD1 (5 bases). Germline values: CDR1 MDHEN, CDR2 SYDVKM. This CDR3 is 19 amino acids long. Trimming stripped 3 bases from V and 0 bases from J, with 23 bases between. The DNA for the CDR3 is TGTGCCAGCAGTTTGCTTTTTGGCAGGGATTATGGGATGAACACTGAAGCTTTCTTT. Encoded protein: CASSLLFGRDYGMNTEAFF.

This clonotype occurred many times. The chain couples TRBV7-6 to TRBJ2-5, with D perhaps TRBD2 (5 bases). The CDR3 runs 15 residues. The germline V gene has CDR1 SGHVS and CDR2 FNYEAQ. Trimming took off 3 bases at V and 5 bases at J, with 16 bases between the two ends. The CDR3 DNA follows: TGTGCCAGCAGCTTCTTCTATGCCACGGGGGAGACCCAGTACTTC. Protein sequence: CASSFFYATGETQYF.

J is TRBJ2-5 and V is TRBV9; no definite D call. CDR1 and CDR2 from the germline V gene are SGDLS and YYNGEE. The CDR3 covers 15 residues. With 4 bases removed from V and 2 bases from J, the gap between germline ends came to 15 bases. Here the CDR3 DNA reads TGTGCCAGCAGCTTAGCCGGCAGTTGGCAAGAGACCCAGTACTTC. Translated, it gives CASSLAGSWQETQYF.

This clonotype was counted ten times or more. The chain has TRBV2 and TRBJ2-7, with D hard to call. Trimming removed 2 bases from V and 0 bases from J, with 11 bases in between. CDR3 length equals 15 residues. CDR1 and CDR2 from the germline V gene are SNHLY and FYNNEI. The CDR3 here is CASSELMDSSYEQYF. As DNA, the CDR3 is TGTGCCAGCAGTGAATTAATGGATAGCTCCTACGAGCAGTACTTC.

The table lists this clonotype with a few counts. This may be a read error: a much more frequent sequence differs by one nucleotide. No conserved phenylalanine or tryptophan ends this CDR3, so it is likely a read error. This chain links TRBV2 with TRBJ2-5, with a tentative D call TRBD2 (6 bases). CDR1 is SNHLY, CDR2 FYNNEI, per germline. The CDR3 covers 13 residues. Between the trimmed V and J ends, which lost 5 bases and 5 bases, there was a span of 12 bases. CDR3 protein: CASSPPGRETQYL. DNA of the CDR3: TGTGCCAGCAGTCCACCGGGGAGGGAGACCCAGTACCTC.

This clonotype was picked up many times. The CDR3 DNA follows: TGTGCCAGCAGTCCGAGCGGGGCCTTCACAGATACGCAGTATTTT. This encodes CASSPSGAFTDTQYF. This chain joins TRBV2 and TRBJ2-3; TRBD2 matches 7 bases. The germline CDR1 and CDR2 sequences are SNHLY and FYNNEI. This CDR3 contains 15 residues. V shed 5 bases, J shed 2 bases, and the junction held 7 bases outside the gene matches. The full variable domain, in which reference TRBV2 and TRBJ2-3 provide the parts outside the CDR3, is EPEVTQTPSHQVTQMGQEVILRCVPISNHLYFYWYRQILGQKVEFLVSFYNNEISEKSEIFDDQFSVERPDGSNFTLKIRSTKLEDSAMYFCASSPSGAFTDTQYFGPGTRLTVL.

This clonotype was counted at least ten times. This chain joins TRBV18 and TRBJ1-1; D remains unclear. Germline CDR1 reads KGHSH; CDR2 reads LQKENI. The CDR3 is 14 residues long. The germline V and J ends were trimmed by 5 bases and 0 bases, with 10 bases remaining between them. The CDR3 region has the DNA TGTGCCAGCTCATCACAGAGCATGAACACTGAAGCTTTCTTT. Protein: CASSSQSMNTEAFF.

Many counts were recorded for this clonotype. The gene calls are TRBV20-1 and TRBJ2-7, with 8 positions matching TRBD2. The CDR3 covers 14 residues. V was clipped by 3 bases and J by 3 bases; unmatched bases: 7. Germline V gene lookup returns CDR1 DFQATT and CDR2 SNEGSKA (reference sequence). The chain's CDR3 is CSASGLAGGYEQYF. DNA of the CDR3: TGCAGTGCTAGTGGACTAGCTGGGGGCTACGAGCAGTACTTC.

There are a few counts of this clonotype. This sequence joins TRBV6-1 and TRBJ2-7; 11 nucleotides line up with TRBD2. V was clipped by 5 bases and J by 2 bases; unmatched bases: 17. This CDR3 region has 19 residues. Germline values: CDR1 MNHNS, CDR2 SASEGT. The CDR3: CASSYPSTSTSGSPYEQYF. CDR3 sequence (DNA): TGTGCCAGCAGTTACCCTTCAACATCTACTAGCGGGAGTCCCTACGAGCAGTACTTC.

This clonotype occurred a few times. The genes are TRBV12-3 or TRBV12-4 and TRBJ2-4; 10 bases are shared with TRBD2. This CDR3 comprises 19 residues. J was trimmed by 2 bases and V by 6 bases; bases with no gene match: 16. CDR3 amino acids: CASSQKQAGGPLSKNIQYF. The CDR3 DNA reads TGTGCCAGCAGCCAAAAACAAGCGGGAGGGCCTTTATCCAAAAACATTCAGTACTTC.

CDR3 amino acids: CAISESSFLGDTQYF. CDR3 DNA sequence: TGTGCCATCAGTGAGTCCTCATTCCTTGGAGATACGCAGTATTTT. The rearrangement links TRBV10-3 to TRBJ2-3; D ambiguous. The CDR3 length is 15 residues. Germline V CDR1 and CDR2: ENHRY, SYGVKD. V was trimmed by 0 bases and J by 5 bases, leaving 12 bases between them.

This clonotype was observed a few times. The gene calls are TRBV28 and TRBJ1-1; D may be TRBD1 (6 bases). The CDR3 loop spans 14 amino acids. V lost 2 bases and J 3 bases, leaving 10 bases between the germline ends. The germline V gene encodes CDR1 MDHEN and CDR2 SYDVKM. CDR3 in DNA: TGTGCCAGCAGTTTAGGCAGGGGAGACACTGAAGCTTTCTTT. This translates into CASSLGRGDTEAFF.

This clonotype has a count of ten or more. The V gene is TRBV6-1, the J gene TRBJ1-5, with D unclear. CDR3 length: 15 residues. Germline V CDR1 and CDR2: MNHNS, SASEGT. The V end was cut by 6 bases, the J end by 0 bases, with 12 bases between. The CDR3 DNA reads as TGTGCCAGCAGCTCATGGCAGACTAGCAATCAGCCCCAGCATTTT. As protein: CASSSWQTSNQPQHF.

The chain is built from TRBV28 and TRBJ2-7, with D possibly matching TRBD1 (6 bases). The V gene lost 9 bases and the J gene lost 5 bases, with 17 bases spanning the gap. The V gene's germline CDR1 is MDHEN and CDR2 SYDVKM. The CDR3 covers 13 residues. The CDR3 bases are TGTGCCAGTAAGGAACAGGGATCTAACGAGCAGTACTTC. Translation gives CASKEQGSNEQYF. The complete variable domain, with remaining parts taken from reference TRBV28 and TRBJ2-7, reads DVKVTQSSRYLVKRTGEKVFLECVQDMDHENMFWYRQDPGLGLRLIYFSYDVKMKEKGDIPEGYSVSREKKERFSLILESASTNQTSMYLCASKEQGSNEQYFGPGTRLTVT.

The rearrangement links TRBV6-1 to TRBJ2-1; 9 bases align to TRBD2. The length of the CDR3 is 17 residues. J was trimmed by 0 bases and V by 11 bases; bases with no gene match: 14. The germline gives CDR1 MNHNS, CDR2 SASEGT. CDR3 in amino acids: CAHDFSGRSLSYNEQFF. The CDR3 DNA follows: TGTGCCCACGACTTTAGCGGGAGAAGCCTCTCCTACAATGAGCAGTTCTTC.

At least ten counts were recorded for this clonotype. This sequence joins TRBV2 and TRBJ2-3; the D is unclear. CDR1 is SNHLY, CDR2 FYNNEI, per germline. The ends were cut back, 2 bases at V and 5 bases at J, with 5 bases in the middle. The CDR3 has 12 amino acids. CDR3 sequence reads: CASSETGDTQYF. CDR3 bases: TGTGCCAGCAGTGAAACCGGAGATACGCAGTATTTT.

This clonotype has a handful of counts. The V call is TRBV20-1, the J call TRBJ1-5, with D perhaps matching TRBD1 (5 bases). The ends were cut back, 0 bases at V and 7 bases at J, with 16 bases in the middle. Germline V gene lookup returns CDR1 DFQATT and CDR2 SNEGSKA (reference sequence). There are 15 residues in the CDR3. CDR3 sequence reads: CSARDFGQGAQPQHF. The DNA of the CDR3 is TGCAGTGCTAGAGATTTCGGACAAGGGGCGCAGCCCCAGCATTTT.

The chain is built from TRBV30 and TRBJ2-1; no firm D call. Germline V CDR1 and CDR2: GTSNPN, SVGIG (reference sequence). Trimming left V 4 bases short and J 8 bases short, with 9 bases between. The CDR3 length is 11 residues. The CDR3 sequence: CAWNRGYEQFF. The CDR3 region has the DNA TGTGCCTGGAATAGAGGCTATGAGCAGTTCTTC.

V and J are TRBV7-9 and TRBJ2-5, with 7 bases fitting TRBD1. This CDR3 is 14 amino acids long. The ends lost 5 bases at V and 4 bases at J; junction bases unmatched: 7. The germline V gene has CDR1 SEHNR and CDR2 FQNEAQ (reference sequence). This CDR3 is CASSGTGAGETQYF. The CDR3 region has the DNA TGTGCCAGCAGCGGAACAGGGGCCGGAGAGACCCAGTACTTC.

The chain joins TRBV4-1 to TRBJ2-1; 8 bases align to TRBD2. The CDR3 contains 13 residues. The trim removed 8 bases at V and 8 bases at J, leaving 8 bases unmatched. The germline V gene has CDR1 MGHRA and CDR2 YSYEKL. The CDR3 region has the DNA TGCGCCAGCGGGAGGGCGGGGGGCGATGAGCAGTTCTTC. It encodes CASGRAGGDEQFF.

As regards this clonotype: This may be a read error, as it is one base from a much larger clone. The chain employs TRBV29-1 and TRBJ1-2; tentatively, D is TRBD1 (5 bases). The CDR3 totals 13 residues. From germline, CDR1 is SQVTM and CDR2 ANQGSEA. This chain's CDR3 is CGVVLDIRGGYTF. Written as DNA, the CDR3 is TGCGGCGTTGTACTGGACATCCGGGGTGGCTACACCTTC.

The sample holds many counts of this clonotype. The V call is TRBV28, the J call TRBJ2-1; 13 positions agree with TRBD2. Germline V gene lookup returns CDR1 MDHEN and CDR2 SYDVKM. This CDR3 region has 17 residues. The V segment lost 5 bases and the J segment 5 bases; nucleotides outside the gene matches: 9. CDR3 residues: CASSPATSGRLNNEQFF. CDR3 DNA sequence: TGTGCCAGCAGTCCCGCGACTAGCGGGAGGCTGAACAATGAGCAGTTCTTC.

This clonotype has a count of ten or more. The V call is TRBV6-2 or TRBV6-3, the J call TRBJ2-7; no reliable D call. The germline V and J ends were trimmed by 0 bases and 2 bases, with 2 bases remaining between them. The CDR3 totals 12 residues. Germline V gene data show CDR1 as MNHEY and CDR2 as SVGEGT. CDR3 coding DNA: TGTGCCAGCAGTTACTCGACCTACGAGCAGTACTTC. This gives the protein CASSYSTYEQYF.